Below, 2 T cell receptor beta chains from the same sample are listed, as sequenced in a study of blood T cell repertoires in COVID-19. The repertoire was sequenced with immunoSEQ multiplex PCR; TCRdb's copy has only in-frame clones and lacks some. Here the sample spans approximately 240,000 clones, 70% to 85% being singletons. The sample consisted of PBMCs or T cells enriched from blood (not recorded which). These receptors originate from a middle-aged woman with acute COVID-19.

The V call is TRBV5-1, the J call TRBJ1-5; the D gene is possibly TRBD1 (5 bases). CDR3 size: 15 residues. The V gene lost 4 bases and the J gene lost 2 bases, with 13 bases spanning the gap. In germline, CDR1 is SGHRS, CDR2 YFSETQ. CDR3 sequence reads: CASSPGGERNQPQHF. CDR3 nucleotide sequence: TGCGCCAGCAGCCCGGGGGGAGAACGCAATCAGCCCCAGCATTTT.

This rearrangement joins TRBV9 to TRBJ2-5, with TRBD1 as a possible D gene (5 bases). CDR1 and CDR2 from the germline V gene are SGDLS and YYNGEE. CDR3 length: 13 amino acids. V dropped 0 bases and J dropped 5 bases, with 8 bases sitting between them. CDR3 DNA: TGTGCCAGCAGCGTAGTCCAGGGCGAGACCCAGTACTTC. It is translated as CASSVVQGETQYF.